Sequencing of this T cell receptor beta chain was carried out in a study of blood T cells in healthy people across ages. This clonotype appeared many times. The authors ran a second PCR of roughly 7 to 11 cycles using a sample-barcoded 5' primer and a J-beta primer mix. TCRdb fed the 5' RACE reads into MiXCR, producing one record per CDR3 protein. Of about 1.6 million distinct CDR3 sequences detected, roughly 30% appear once; the ten largest clones hold roughly 10%. CDR1 and CDR2 (germline): DFQATT, SNEGSKA (reference sequence). V was shortened by 6 bases and J by 6 bases, with 16 bases between the two germline ends. The CDR3 covers 13 residues.

The sample comprised blood. The sequence was obtained from a woman aged 25-40 years in good health. V and J are TRBV20-1 and TRBJ2-3; possibly TRBD1 or TRBD2 for D (5 bases each). CDR3 in DNA: TGCAGTGCAGGGGAGCGGTTGACCGATACGCAGTATTTT. Translating gives CSAGERLTDTQYF.